A single sample is the source of the 5 T cell receptor beta chains below, sequenced in a study of PD-L1 blockade in urothelial cancer. Assay used: immunoSEQ multiplex PCR; TCRdb lists only in-frame clones, some missing. The sample holds approximately 15,000 clones, roughly nine tenths seen once. The sample in question was PBMCs, obtained around atezolizumab (anti-PD-L1) treatment. These receptors were taken from a man aged 50 to 60 with urothelial cancer.

The gene calls are TRBV14 and TRBJ1-6; TRBD1 matches at 8 bases. The germline CDR1 and CDR2 sequences are SGHDN and FVKESK. The CDR3 is 19 amino acids. J gave up 0 bases and V 0 bases, and 7 bases lay outside the gene matches. CDR3 protein: CASSQDTYRGSSYNSPLHF. The CDR3 nucleotides are TGTGCCAGCAGCCAAGACACATACAGGGGGAGCTCCTATAATTCACCCCTCCACTTT.

V usage is TRBV11-3 and J usage is TRBJ2-3; 8 bases map to TRBD1. The CDR3 has 15 amino acids. Trimming cost V 1 base and J 6 bases; bases outside gene matches: 6. Germline V gene sequence: CDR1 SGHNT, CDR2 YENEEA. CDR3 bases: TGTGCCAGCAGCTTAGGGTCCAGGGGGCAGGATACGCAGTATTTT. It specifies CASSLGSRGQDTQYF. Full variable domain (missing parts from reference TRBV11-3 and TRBJ2-3): EAGVVQSPRYKIIEKKQPVAFWCNPISGHNTLYWYLQNLGQGPELLIRYENEEAVDDSQLPKDRFSAERLKGVDSTLKIQPAELGDSAVYLCASSLGSRGQDTQYFGPGTRLTVL.

This chain uses TRBV28 with TRBJ2-5; the match to TRBD2 covers 8 bases. CDR3 length equals 15 residues. Per the germline V gene, CDR1 is MDHEN and CDR2 is SYDVKM. V trimming: 3 bases; J trimming: 4 bases; junction bases outside the gene matches: 7. The CDR3, as DNA: TGTGCCAGCAGTTTTTCGGGACTAGTGTTAGAGACCCAGTACTTC. This translates into CASSFSGLVLETQYF.

The table lists this clone with a count of one. The chain employs TRBV11-3 and TRBJ2-7; D remains unclear. The CDR3 totals 13 residues. Trimming cost V 0 bases and J 3 bases, with 6 bases left between them. CDR1 and CDR2 (germline): SGHNT, YENEEA. CDR3 loop: CASSLDGSYEQYF. The DNA of the CDR3 is TGTGCCAGCAGCTTAGATGGCAGCTACGAGCAGTACTTC.

The chain is built from TRBV5-6 and TRBJ2-1, with 7 positions matching TRBD1. The CDR3 spans 12 residues. CDR1 is SGHDT and CDR2 is YYEEEE in the germline V gene. V lost 7 bases, J lost 8 bases, and 6 bases stayed unmatched. CDR3 region: CASDREGDEQFF. The CDR3 bases are TGTGCCAGCGACAGGGAAGGGGATGAGCAGTTCTTC.